This entry concerns a single T cell receptor (beta chain). The target of this receptor is not known. No base quality information exists; no much larger clone differs at one position. The study profiled bulk TCR beta-chain repertoires in matched peripheral blood, tumor and adjacent normal breast tissue taken from about 15 patients with early-stage breast cancer. Before surgery, roughly 4.5-11 mL of whole blood was collected into EDTA tubes and then processed within 2 hours. Ficoll-Paque centrifugation in SepMate-50 tubes was used to isolate peripheral blood mononuclear cells. PBMCs were cryopreserved in aliquots of about 2 to 4.5 million cells in 90% FBS with roughly 10% DMSO and kept in liquid nitrogen. Genomic DNA was extracted with the Qiagen AllPrep DNA/RNA Mini kit. The data are from a study of early stage breast cancer tumors (dated by TCRdb to about 2017). Concerning the study at large: Of the approximately 15 invasive breast tumors, approximately 11 were found to be estrogen receptor-positive, progesterone receptor-positive and HER2-negative. A read coverage of roughly 10-fold per sample was achieved on average. A total of 2.5 million to 3 million templates, representing some 1,000,000 unique clonotypes, were detected across all samples. Of the roughly 12 ER+/PR+/HER2- tumors, eight were classified as invasive ductal carcinomas and four as invasive lobular carcinomas. Overall study outcomes, separate from this receptor: Enriched TCRB sequences shared across patients were mostly commonly generated sequences, unlikely to play an important role in the tumor microenvironment. Repertoires from blood and normal breast were more alike than repertoires from blood and tumor, and in about 90% of the 16 patients, comparing each tissue with blood separated tumor from normal. Because the cohort was small, analysis by tumor subtype was not possible. Compared with adjacent normal breast tissue, tumors had roughly 2.7-fold higher T cell density and higher clonality. Chain pairing and functional markers such as CD4, CD8 and FOXP3 were not captured by bulk genomic DNA sequencing of unsorted cells.

The CDR3, from cysteine to phenylalanine, totals 15 residues. Solely the CDR3 DNA is kept, with 45 bases framed from the first base. V drops 4 bases and J drops 2 bases, leaving 15 bases in between. From a lookup of the germline V gene (reference sequence), CDR1 and CDR2 are LNHDA and SQIVND. Every sample was amplified as two independent genomic DNA replicates, using roughly 0.5 ug for blood and roughly 1.6 ug for tumor or normal breast. Following the manufacturer's instructions, the ImmunoSeq Intro kit was used to carry out TCRB sequencing on genomic DNA. For absolute quantification, the roughly 30-cycle multiplex PCR included proprietary primers along with spike-in control sequences. Single-end 150-bp reads were used to sequence an 87-bp fragment spanning the CDR3 and the flanking V and J genes. Seven samples, each with two replicates, were multiplexed per lane of an Illumina MiSeq using version 3.0 chemistry. From the authors' description of their analysis: Raw data were processed by the vendor's proprietary pipeline, with both replicates merged into one result per sample. Productive rearrangements sharing the V-gene family, CDR3 amino acid sequence and J-gene segment were defined as clonotypes. To compute clonality, the normalized Shannon entropy (Pielou evenness) of TCRB abundances was subtracted from 1. To estimate T cell density, the total number of templates was divided by the input cell count, which was inferred from how much DNA went in. Recon, run with its default parameters, was used to estimate overall repertoire diversity and clonality. Tumor-enriched clonotypes were defined as having over 0.1% abundance in tumor and at least 32-fold higher abundance than in normal breast. This immuneACCESS table, as held by TCRdb, lists in-frame sequences with V and J called but not all clones. Of the missing ones, under half trace to an unresolved V gene in checked studies; the others have no known cause. That table gives V, J and clone size, and the DNA gave D and trimming. The sample contains some 35,000 clones, 70% to 85% of them found a single time. Jointly, the top ten make up roughly 6.1% of the sample.

The clonotype was recovered from a person in their sixties with breast cancer. The chain is made from TRBV19 and TRBJ2-7; the D call is tentative, TRBD1 or TRBD2, as each matches 6 bases. Source material: blood. Here the CDR3 is given as CASSTQGGSPYEQYF. The DNA is TGTGCCAGTAGTACACAGGGAGGCAGCCCCTACGAGCAGTACTTC.